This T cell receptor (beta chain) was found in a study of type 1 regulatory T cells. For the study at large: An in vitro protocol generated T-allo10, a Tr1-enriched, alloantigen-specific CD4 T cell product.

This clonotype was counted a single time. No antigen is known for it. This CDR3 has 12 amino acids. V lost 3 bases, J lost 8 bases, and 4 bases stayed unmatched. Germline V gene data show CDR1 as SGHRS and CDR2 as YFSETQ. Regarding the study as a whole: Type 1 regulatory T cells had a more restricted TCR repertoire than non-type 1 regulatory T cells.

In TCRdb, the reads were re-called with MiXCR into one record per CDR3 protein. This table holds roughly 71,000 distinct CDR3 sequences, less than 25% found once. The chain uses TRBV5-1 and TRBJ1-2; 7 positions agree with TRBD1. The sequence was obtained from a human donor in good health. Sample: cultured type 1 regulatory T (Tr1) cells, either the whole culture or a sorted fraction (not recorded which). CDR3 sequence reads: CASSSGTEGYTF. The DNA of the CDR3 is TGCGCCAGCAGCTCAGGGACAGAAGGCTACACCTTC.